The next 27 T cell receptor beta chains were all read from a single sample in a study of control samples from healthy donors and cancer patients. Assay: immunoSEQ multiplex PCR; the TCRdb copy retains only in-frame clones and omits some. The data show tens of thousands of clones, with more than 85% seen just once and about 1.7% held by the top ten. Sequencing input: PBMCs. The receptors shown here come from a man in his forties with colorectal cancer.

The chain carries TRBV6-6 and TRBJ1-6; 8 bases are shared with TRBD1. Germline V CDR1 and CDR2: MNHNY, SVGAGI (reference sequence). Trimming removed 5 bases from V and 0 bases from J; junction bases left unmatched: 12. This CDR3 contains 19 residues. The CDR3 DNA reads as TGTGCCAGCAGTCGACAGGGGCCGGGAGCTTTCTCCTATAATTCACCCCTCCACTTT. Translating gives CASSRQGPGAFSYNSPLHF.

The genes are TRBV18 and TRBJ1-4, with unresolved D. The CDR3 contains 13 residues. Per germline, CDR1 KGHSH and CDR2 LQKENI. V lost 5 bases and J 6 bases, leaving 10 bases between the germline ends. The CDR3 nucleotides are TGTGCCAGCTCATGGAGGGAGGATGAAAAACTGTTTTTT. This sequence encodes CASSWREDEKLFF.

The genes are TRBV9 and TRBJ1-2; D is perhaps TRBD1 (5 bases). V was trimmed by 5 bases and J by 1 base, leaving 9 bases between them. In germline, CDR1 is SGDLS, CDR2 YYNGEE. The CDR3 runs to 13 residues. The chain's CDR3 is CASRGVFNYGYTF. CDR3 nucleotide sequence: TGTGCCAGCAGGGGGGTATTTAACTATGGCTACACCTTC.

The rearrangement uses TRBV5-1 and TRBJ2-1; TRBD1 is a possible D gene (5 bases). Germline V lookup: CDR1 SGHRS, CDR2 YFSETQ. Trimming cost V 0 bases and J 6 bases, with 13 bases left between them. The CDR3 length is 15 residues. The CDR3 loop is CASSLVQGEVNEQFF. In nucleotides, the CDR3 is TGCGCCAGCAGCTTGGTCCAGGGTGAGGTCAATGAGCAGTTCTTC.

V is TRBV18 and J is TRBJ1-1, with a tentative D call TRBD1 (5 bases). Deletions cut 2 bases from V and 8 bases from J, with 15 bases between. Germline-derived CDR1 and CDR2 are KGHSH and LQKENI. The CDR3 is 14 amino acids. CDR3 residues: CASSPGGGAPEAFF. The CDR3 region has the DNA TGTGCCAGCTCACCAGGGGGAGGAGCTCCGGAAGCTTTCTTT.

This clone has a single count. This chain links TRBV19 with TRBJ1-1, with a weak D call TRBD1 (6 bases). The ends were cut back, 7 bases at V and 7 bases at J, with 25 bases in the middle. In germline, CDR1 is LNHDA, CDR2 SQIVND (reference sequence). The CDR3 is made up of 16 amino acids. For the CDR3, the DNA is TGTGCCAGTACCGCGTTCCCACAACAGGGAGGGGGTGAAGCTTTCTTT. It encodes CASTAFPQQGGGEAFF. Combining the CDR3 with reference TRBV19 and TRBJ1-1 gives the whole variable domain DGGITQSPKYLFRKEGQNVTLSCEQNLNHDAMYWYRQDPGQGLRLIYYSQIVNDFQKGDIAEGYSVSREKKESFPLTVTSAQKNPTAFYLCASTAFPQQGGGEAFFGQGTRLTVV.

The chain employs TRBV9 and TRBJ1-1; D is perhaps TRBD1 (6 bases). In germline, CDR1 is SGDLS, CDR2 YYNGEE. Trimming left V 0 bases short and J 4 bases short, with 7 bases between. This CDR3 comprises 13 residues. CDR3 in DNA: TGTGCCAGCAGCGTAGCCAGGGGCACTGAAGCTTTCTTT. This translates into CASSVARGTEAFF. Complete variable domain (other parts from reference TRBV9 and TRBJ1-1): DSGVTQTPKHLITATGQRVTLRCSPRSGDLSVYWYQQSLDQGLQFLIQYYNGEERAKGNILERFSAQQFPDLHSELNLSSLELGDSALYFCASSVARGTEAFFGQGTRLTVV.

V and J are TRBV7-9 and TRBJ1-5, with D tentatively TRBD1 (5 bases). The V and J ends lost 1 base and 6 bases respectively, with 10 bases between them. This CDR3 has 14 amino acids. The germline CDR1 and CDR2 sequences are SEHNR and FQNEAQ (reference sequence). The CDR3 sequence is CASSLVGAGQPQHF. In nucleotides, the CDR3 is TGTGCCAGCAGCTTAGTAGGGGCGGGTCAGCCCCAGCATTTT. The entire variable domain, with the rest obtained from reference TRBV7-9 and TRBJ1-5, is as follows: DTGVSQNPRHKITKRGQNVTFRCDPISEHNRLYWYRQTLGQGPEFLTYFQNEAQLEKSRLLSDRFSAERPKGSFSTLEIQRTEQGDSAMYLCASSLVGAGQPQHFGDGTRLSIL.

The rearrangement joins TRBV15 to TRBJ1-5; 10 nucleotides line up with TRBD1. J was trimmed by 0 bases and V by 7 bases; bases with no gene match: 6. Per germline, CDR1 LNHNV and CDR2 YYDKDF (reference sequence). The CDR3 sequence is 16 residues long. CDR3 loop: CATTRDRGNSNQPQHF. Here the CDR3 DNA reads TGTGCCACCACTCGGGACAGGGGAAATAGCAATCAGCCCCAGCATTTT.

This chain connects TRBV5-1 to TRBJ1-1, with 7 nucleotides matching TRBD1. CDR1 and CDR2 (germline): SGHRS, YFSETQ. This CDR3 region has 16 residues. After removal of 0 bases from V and 1 base from J, the junction contained 6 bases not matched to a gene. In nucleotides, the CDR3 is TGCGCCAGCAGCTTGGCAGGCAGGGGGGCGAACACTGAAGCTTTCTTT. Translated: CASSLAGRGANTEAFF. Using reference TRBV5-1 and TRBJ1-1 for the parts outside the CDR3, the full variable domain is KAGVTQTPRYLIKTRGQQVTLSCSPISGHRSVSWYQQTPGQGLQFLFEYFSETQRNKGNFPGRFSGRQFSNSRSEMNVSTLELGDSALYLCASSLAGRGANTEAFFGQGTRLTVV.

This sequence joins TRBV24-1 and TRBJ1-4; a weak D match, TRBD1 (6 bases). Germline lookup yields CDR1 KGHDR and CDR2 SFDVKD. Deletions cut 2 bases from V and 8 bases from J, with 14 bases between. This CDR3 has 15 residues. The CDR3 region is CATSDSSGAREKLFF. The CDR3 region has the DNA TGTGCCACCAGTGATTCATCGGGGGCACGGGAAAAACTGTTTTTT.

The chain is built from TRBV12-1 and TRBJ2-3. TRBV12-1 is noted as a pseudogene. The CDR3 has 20 amino acids. CDR3 in amino acids: CASTLIQSLRDGKGEDTQYF. CDR3 sequence (DNA): TGTGCCAGCACCCTAATCCAATCTCTCCGGGACGGAAAAGGTGAAGATACGCAGTATTTT.

The J gene is TRBJ2-1, the V gene TRBV19, with D perhaps being TRBD1 or TRBD2 (5 bases each). V dropped 5 bases and J dropped 0 bases, with 14 bases sitting between them. The CDR3 consists of 16 residues. Germline V CDR1 and CDR2: LNHDA, SQIVND (reference sequence). The CDR3 sequence: CASSRRSGPSYNEQFF. CDR3 nucleotide sequence: TGTGCCAGTAGTCGAAGGTCGGGGCCCTCCTACAATGAGCAGTTCTTC.

This chain uses TRBV2 with TRBJ1-1; tentatively, D is TRBD1 (5 bases). Germline V gene sequence: CDR1 SNHLY, CDR2 FYNNEI. V shed 1 base and J shed 10 bases, with 10 bases lying between them. This CDR3 spans 12 amino acids. CDR3 protein: CASSEGQRGAFF. The CDR3 coding sequence is TGTGCCAGCAGTGAAGGCCAGAGGGGAGCTTTCTTT.

This chain uses TRBV4-1 with TRBJ2-1; 9 bases fit TRBD1. The CDR3 has 14 residues. In germline, CDR1 is MGHRA, CDR2 YSYEKL. V lost 1 base, J lost 6 bases, and 1 base stayed unmatched. The CDR3 nucleotides are TGCGCCAGCAGCCAAGGGGACAGGGTCAATGAGCAGTTCTTC. Translating gives CASSQGDRVNEQFF.

The chain joins TRBV19 to TRBJ2-3; the D gene is possibly TRBD2 (5 bases). The CDR3 extends over 15 amino acids. Germline V gene sequence: CDR1 LNHDA, CDR2 SQIVND (reference sequence). Trimming took 4 bases from V and 7 from J, leaving 18 bases between them. The CDR3 sequence is CASSRSGTDLYTQYF. The CDR3 DNA is TGTGCCAGTAGTAGGAGCGGCACGGATCTGTATACGCAGTATTTT.

The chain has TRBV5-1 and TRBJ1-1; D is undetermined. Trimming took off 4 bases at V and 0 bases at J, with 7 bases between the two ends. Germline values: CDR1 SGHRS, CDR2 YFSETQ. This CDR3 is 13 amino acids long. The CDR3, as DNA: TGCGCCAGCAGCAAAGATCTGAACACTGAAGCTTTCTTT. This sequence encodes CASSKDLNTEAFF.

The rearrangement joins TRBV7-7 to TRBJ2-5; 8 bases are a match to TRBD1. This CDR3 is 15 amino acids long. The germline gives CDR1 SSHAT, CDR2 FNYEAQ (reference sequence). V dropped 5 bases and J dropped 4; count of bases not matched to a gene: 9. The DNA for the CDR3 is TGTGCCAGCAGCCTTAGACAGGGGACAGGAGAGACCCAGTACTTC. Its translation: CASSLRQGTGETQYF.

The chain combines TRBV5-1 with TRBJ2-1, with TRBD2 matching over 7 bases. Losses at the gene ends were 1 base for V and 3 bases for J; bases not matched to a gene: 1. The germline gives CDR1 SGHRS, CDR2 YFSETQ. This CDR3 has 14 amino acids. The CDR3 bases are TGCGCCAGCAGCTTGCTAGCGGACTACAATGAGCAGTTCTTC. The encoded protein is CASSLLADYNEQFF.

The V call is TRBV13, the J call TRBJ1-6, with 9 positions matching TRBD1. The germline V gene encodes CDR1 PRHDT and CDR2 FYEKMQ (reference sequence). The CDR3 has 15 residues. V gave up 7 bases and J gave up 10 bases; unmatched junction bases: 11. The CDR3 DNA sequence: TGTGCCAGCACCGGGGCGACAGGGGGAAAGTCACCCCTCCACTTT. Protein: CASTGATGGKSPLHF.

DNA of the CDR3: TGCGCCAGCAGCTTTTCGGTCCAATCTGGGGCCAACGTCCTGACTTTC. It is translated as CASSFSVQSGANVLTF. The chain uses TRBV5-1 and TRBJ2-6; D is unclear. Germline-derived CDR1 and CDR2 are SGHRS and YFSETQ. Trimming stripped 2 bases from V and 1 base from J, with 10 bases between. The CDR3 has 16 residues.

V usage is TRBV6-6 and J usage is TRBJ2-2; TRBD1 aligns across 8 bases. CDR1 is MNHNY and CDR2 is SVGAGI in the germline V gene (reference sequence). The V gene end was trimmed by 7 bases and the J gene end by 4 bases; junction bases not matched to a gene: 8. The CDR3 contains 15 residues. CDR3 in amino acids: CASIPNTGGTGELFF. CDR3 bases: TGTGCCAGCATCCCAAATACAGGGGGCACCGGGGAGCTGTTTTTT.

The genes are TRBV5-5 and TRBJ2-7, with a weak D call TRBD1 (6 bases). CDR3 length equals 17 residues. Trimming took 3 bases from V and 2 from J, leaving 21 bases between them. The germline CDR1 and CDR2 sequences are SGHKS and YYEKEE (reference sequence). In DNA form, the CDR3 reads TGTGCCAGCAGCTCCGACAGGAGCACCTACCTTACCTACGAGCAGTACTTC. It is translated as CASSSDRSTYLTYEQYF. The variable domain in full, completed from reference TRBV5-5 and TRBJ2-7, reads DAGVTQSPTHLIKTRGQQVTLRCSPISGHKSVSWYQQVLGQGPQFIFQYYEKEERGRGNFPDRFSARQFPNYSSELNVNALLLGDSALYLCASSSDRSTYLTYEQYFGPGTRLTVT.

The table lists this clone with a count of one. This chain's CDR3 is CASSEFGQGNTGELFF. The DNA of the CDR3 is TGTGCCAGCAGTGAGTTCGGACAGGGGAACACCGGGGAGCTGTTTTTT. The chain combines TRBV25-1 with TRBJ2-2; 8 nucleotides line up with TRBD1. This CDR3 contains 16 residues. V lost 3 bases and J lost 1; bases outside the gene matches: 4. The germline gives CDR1 MGHDK, CDR2 SYGVNS.

The rearrangement links TRBV29-1 to TRBJ2-7, with D uncertain. The CDR3 consists of 14 residues. Trimming pared 0 bases from V and 0 bases from J, leaving 9 bases between. Germline-derived CDR1 and CDR2 are SQVTM and ANQGSEA. In nucleotides, the CDR3 is TGCAGCGTTGAAGATAAAGGCAGCTCCTACGAGCAGTACTTC. This translates into CSVEDKGSSYEQYF.

This chain links TRBV18 with TRBJ1-5; unclear D gene. The CDR3 is 13 amino acids. Trimming stripped 5 bases from V and 7 bases from J, with 12 bases between. Germline CDR1 KGHSH, CDR2 LQKENI. CDR3: CASSSGRGQPQHF. The CDR3, as DNA: TGTGCCAGCTCATCGGGCCGAGGGCAGCCCCAGCATTTT.

The chain is built from TRBV6-2 or TRBV6-3 and TRBJ1-1; TRBD1 agrees at 7 bases. V gave up 7 bases and J gave up 4 bases; unmatched junction bases: 9. From germline, CDR1 is MNHEY and CDR2 SVGEGT. The CDR3 is 14 amino acids. This CDR3 is CASTPQGTVTEAFF. The CDR3 nucleotides are TGTGCCAGCACCCCCCAGGGGACAGTCACTGAAGCTTTCTTT.